These T cell receptor beta chains were read from a single sample in a study of T cell responses to AZD1222 COVID-19 vaccine. Sequenced by immunoSEQ multiplex PCR; TCRdb stores in-frame clones only, minus some. Altogether some 110,000 clones are present, over 90% being singletons, with the ten largest covering around 5%. The sequences come from peripheral blood, collected on day 0 of AZD1222 vaccination. These receptor sequences come from an adult in good health. The CDR3 runs from the conserved cysteine through the conserved F or W.

J gene: TRBJ1-1
V gene: TRBV11-2
CDR3 protein: CASSLYLMGYSGTEAFF

J gene: TRBJ2-3
V gene: TRBV27
CDR3 protein: CASSLQGATDTQYF

J gene: TRBJ2-3
V gene: TRBV30
CDR3 protein: CAWTGADTQYF

J gene: TRBJ1-1
V gene: TRBV9
CDR3 protein: CASSKGQGLTNTEAFF

J gene: TRBJ2-3
V gene: TRBV18
CDR3 protein: CASSAGTSGRTDTQYF

J gene: TRBJ2-2
V gene: TRBV19
CDR3 protein: CASSPVHRVGELFF

J gene: TRBJ1-2
V gene: TRBV3-1/TRBV3-2
CDR3 protein: CASSQVTQWGSRRYGYTF

J gene: TRBJ1-2
V gene: TRBV4-3
CDR3 protein: CASSQVHVGDRDYGYTF

J gene: TRBJ2-1
V gene: TRBV5-1
CDR3 protein: CASSLRVSGSEQFF

J gene: TRBJ2-3
V gene: TRBV4-2
CDR3 protein: CASSHVSLSRGTGTQYF

J gene: TRBJ2-7
V gene: TRBV12-3/TRBV12-4
CDR3 protein: CASSLQGAHEQYF

J gene: TRBJ2-4
V gene: TRBV3-1/TRBV3-2
CDR3 protein: CASSQPRDRGTKNIQYF

J gene: TRBJ2-5
V gene: TRBV9
CDR3 protein: CASSRGEGYQETQYF

J gene: TRBJ2-2
V gene: TRBV5-1
CDR3 protein: CASSLAGGQGELFF

J gene: TRBJ1-2
V gene: TRBV2
CDR3 protein: CASSDRGYGYTF

J gene: TRBJ2-2
V gene: TRBV3-1/TRBV3-2
CDR3 protein: CASSYTGELFF

J gene: TRBJ1-5
V gene: TRBV30
CDR3 protein: CAWAVDSNQPQHF

J gene: TRBJ1-6
V gene: TRBV9
CDR3 protein: CASSVDAELGNSPLHF

J gene: TRBJ1-2
V gene: TRBV6-2/TRBV6-3
CDR3 protein: CASSSYRDRAYGYTF

J gene: TRBJ2-7
V gene: TRBV7-9
CDR3 protein: CASSLAGGRPREQYF

J gene: TRBJ2-7
V gene: TRBV29-1
CDR3 protein: CSVIGSLSYEQYF

J gene: TRBJ1-1
V gene: TRBV6-5
CDR3 protein: CASSRQGKTEAFF

J gene: TRBJ2-3
V gene: TRBV3-1/TRBV3-2
CDR3 protein: CASSHRREDTQYF

J gene: TRBJ2-2
V gene: TRBV30
CDR3 protein: CAWNSRRTGELFF

J gene: TRBJ2-7
V gene: TRBV27
CDR3 protein: CASAERIAYEQYF

J gene: TRBJ2-7
V gene: TRBV7-9
CDR3 protein: CASSSVLGTLEYEQYF

J gene: TRBJ1-2
V gene: TRBV2
CDR3 protein: CASSERGTGRGYTF

J gene: TRBJ2-7
V gene: TRBV30
CDR3 protein: CAWRERGRGNEQYF

J gene: TRBJ1-2
V gene: TRBV28
CDR3 protein: CASSTGNNYGYTF

J gene: TRBJ1-2
V gene: TRBV7-9
CDR3 protein: CASSAPGPVNGYTF

J gene: TRBJ2-2
V gene: TRBV2
CDR3 protein: CASSRGHTNTGELFF

J gene: TRBJ1-1
V gene: TRBV7-2
CDR3 protein: CASSLVPANTEAFF

J gene: TRBJ2-7
V gene: TRBV2
CDR3 protein: CASSADPYEQYF

J gene: TRBJ1-2
V gene: TRBV30
CDR3 protein: CAWSLTGGTYGYTF

J gene: TRBJ2-5
V gene: TRBV2
CDR3 protein: CASRSSKTQYF

J gene: TRBJ2-7
V gene: TRBV30
CDR3 protein: CAWSAFRNEQYF

J gene: TRBJ2-1
V gene: TRBV5-1
CDR3 protein: CASSSGTTDNEQFF

J gene: TRBJ1-4
V gene: TRBV3-1/TRBV3-2
CDR3 protein: CASSQEARVGEKLFF

J gene: TRBJ2-1
V gene: TRBV23-1
CDR3 protein: CASSQSLAGPSYNEQFF

J gene: TRBJ2-5
V gene: TRBV10-3
CDR3 protein: CAIGNQETQYF

J gene: TRBJ1-1
V gene: TRBV18
CDR3 protein: CASSPNHRGRTEAFF

J gene: TRBJ2-1
V gene: TRBV12-1
CDR3 protein: CASSSRVGNYRSVTYNEQFF

J gene: TRBJ2-2
V gene: TRBV9
CDR3 protein: CASSERTGELFF

J gene: TRBJ2-1
V gene: TRBV29-1
CDR3 protein: CSVAGLGQGVDEQFF

J gene: TRBJ2-7
V gene: TRBV13
CDR3 protein: CASSSSYEQYF

J gene: TRBJ1-2
V gene: TRBV29-1
CDR3 protein: CSVHRDTRSYGYTF